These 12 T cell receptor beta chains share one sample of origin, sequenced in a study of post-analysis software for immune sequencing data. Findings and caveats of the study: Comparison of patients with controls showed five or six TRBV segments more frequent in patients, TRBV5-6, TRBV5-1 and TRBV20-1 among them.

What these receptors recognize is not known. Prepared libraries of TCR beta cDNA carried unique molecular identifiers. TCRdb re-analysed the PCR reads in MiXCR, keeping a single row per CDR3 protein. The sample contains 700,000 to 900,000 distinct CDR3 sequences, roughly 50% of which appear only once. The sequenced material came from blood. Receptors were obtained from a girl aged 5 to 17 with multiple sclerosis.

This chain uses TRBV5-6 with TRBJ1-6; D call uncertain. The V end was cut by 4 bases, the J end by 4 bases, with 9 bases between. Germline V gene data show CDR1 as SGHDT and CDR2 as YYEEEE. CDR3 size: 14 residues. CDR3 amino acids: CASSADLYNSPLHF. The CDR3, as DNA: TGTGCCAGCAGCGCGGACCTGTATAATTCACCCCTCCACTTT.

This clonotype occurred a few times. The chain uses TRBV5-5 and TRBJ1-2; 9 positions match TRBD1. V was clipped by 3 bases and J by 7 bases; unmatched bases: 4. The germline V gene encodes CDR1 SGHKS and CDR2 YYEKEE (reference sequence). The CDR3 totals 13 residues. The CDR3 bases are TGTGCCAGCAGCTCCGGGACAGGGTTTGGCTACACCTTC. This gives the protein CASSSGTGFGYTF.

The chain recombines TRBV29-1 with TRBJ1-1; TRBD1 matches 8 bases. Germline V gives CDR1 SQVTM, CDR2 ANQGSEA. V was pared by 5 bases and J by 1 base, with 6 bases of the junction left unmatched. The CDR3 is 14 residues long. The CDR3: CSVRQGIGNTEAFF. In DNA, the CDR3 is TGCAGCGTTCGACAGGGGATCGGGAACACTGAAGCTTTCTTT.

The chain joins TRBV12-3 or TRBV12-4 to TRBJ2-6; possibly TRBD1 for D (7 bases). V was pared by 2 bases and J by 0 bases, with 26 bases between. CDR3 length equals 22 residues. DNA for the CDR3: TGTGCCAGCAGTTTATTAAAGGTCCTCTTCAGGGGGGATGACTCTGGGGCCAACGTCCTGACTTTC. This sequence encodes CASSLLKVLFRGDDSGANVLTF.

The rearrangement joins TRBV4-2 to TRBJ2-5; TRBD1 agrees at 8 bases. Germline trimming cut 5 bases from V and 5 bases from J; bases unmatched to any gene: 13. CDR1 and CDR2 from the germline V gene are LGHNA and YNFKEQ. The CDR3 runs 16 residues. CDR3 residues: CASSKQTGQGFETQYF. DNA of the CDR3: TGTGCCAGCAGCAAACAGACTGGACAGGGCTTCGAGACCCAGTACTTC.

The CDR3 here is CASSPKTILSDTQYF. The CDR3 DNA follows: TGCGCCAGCAGCCCGAAAACTATATTATCAGATACGCAGTATTTT. The rearrangement joins TRBV4-3 to TRBJ2-3; D uncertain. Germline CDR1 reads LGHNA; CDR2 reads YSLEER. V gave up 4 bases and J gave up 4 bases, with 15 bases separating them. The CDR3 is 15 amino acids.

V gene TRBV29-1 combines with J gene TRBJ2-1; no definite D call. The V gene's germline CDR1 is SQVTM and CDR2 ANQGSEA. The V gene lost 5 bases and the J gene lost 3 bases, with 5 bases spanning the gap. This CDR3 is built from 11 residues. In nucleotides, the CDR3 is TGCAGCGTTTGGGGCTACAATGAGCAGTTCTTC. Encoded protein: CSVWGYNEQFF.

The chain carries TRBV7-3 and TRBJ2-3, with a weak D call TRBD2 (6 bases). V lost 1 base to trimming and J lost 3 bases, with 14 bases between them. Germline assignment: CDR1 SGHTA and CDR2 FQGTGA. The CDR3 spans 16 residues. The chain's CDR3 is CASSLNSYRGTDTQYF. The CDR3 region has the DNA TGTGCCAGCAGCTTAAACTCCTATCGGGGGACAGATACGCAGTATTTT.

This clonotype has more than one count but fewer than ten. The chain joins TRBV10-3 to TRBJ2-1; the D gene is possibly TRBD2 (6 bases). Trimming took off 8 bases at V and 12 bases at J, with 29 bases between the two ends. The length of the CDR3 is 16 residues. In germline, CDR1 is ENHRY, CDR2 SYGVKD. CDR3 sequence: CAIAPGISGVGPGQFF. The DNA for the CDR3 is TGTGCCATCGCCCCCGGGATCTCGGGAGTCGGGCCCGGGCAGTTCTTC.

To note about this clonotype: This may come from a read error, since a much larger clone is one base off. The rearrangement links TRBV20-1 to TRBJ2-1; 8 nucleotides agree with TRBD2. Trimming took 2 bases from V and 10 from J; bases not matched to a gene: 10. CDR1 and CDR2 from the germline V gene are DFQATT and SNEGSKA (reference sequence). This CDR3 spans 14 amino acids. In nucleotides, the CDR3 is TGCAGTGCTAGACTGGCGGGAGGCCCCTACGAGCAGTTCTTC. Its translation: CSARLAGGPYEQFF.

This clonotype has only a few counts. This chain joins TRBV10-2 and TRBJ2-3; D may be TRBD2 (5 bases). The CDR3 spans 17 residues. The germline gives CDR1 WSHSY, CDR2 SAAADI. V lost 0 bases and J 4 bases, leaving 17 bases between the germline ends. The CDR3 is CASSESRLASVADTQYF. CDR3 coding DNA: TGCGCCAGCAGTGAGTCGAGGCTAGCCTCAGTTGCAGATACGCAGTATTTT.

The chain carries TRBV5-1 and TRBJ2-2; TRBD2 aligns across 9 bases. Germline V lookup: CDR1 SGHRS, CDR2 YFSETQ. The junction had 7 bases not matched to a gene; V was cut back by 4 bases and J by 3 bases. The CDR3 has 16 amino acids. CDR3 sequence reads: CASSPSASGDTGELFF. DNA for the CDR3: TGCGCCAGCAGCCCATCGGCTAGCGGGGACACCGGGGAGCTGTTTTTT.